Following are 15 T cell receptor beta chains from one sample sequenced in a study of shared clonotypes between healthy human individuals. Sequencing was performed with immunoSEQ multiplex PCR; in TCRdb, only in-frame clones are kept and a portion is missing. The data hold over a million clones, with roughly 96% observed a single time. The sequencing input was naive CD4+ T cells sorted from blood. Documented subset: CD45RA+ positively selected. These receptors all stem from a young man in good health.

A note on this clone: Because the CDR3's place on the DNA is in doubt, the DNA is left out and the CDR3 is given as listed by TCRdb. This chain uses TRBV21-1 with TRBJ2-7; the table's D call TRBD2 went unverified against the DNA. TRBV21-1 is described as a pseudogene. The length of the CDR3 is 18 amino acids, counting both ends. CDR3 loop: CASSKDTKFGTGAYEQYF.

The V and J genes are TRBV19 and TRBJ1-1; 9 nucleotides agree with TRBD1. Germline V lookup: CDR1 LNHDA, CDR2 SQIVND (reference sequence). The CDR3 loop spans 17 amino acids. J lost 1 base, V lost 3 bases, and 9 bases had no gene match. CDR3 protein: CASSIPLGTGRNTEAFF. CDR3 nucleotides: TGTGCCAGTAGTATTCCCCTCGGGACAGGGCGGAACACTGAAGCTTTCTTT.

The chain joins TRBV5-4 to TRBJ2-5; 12 bases are shared with TRBD2. CDR3 length equals 15 residues. Germline V gene sequence: CDR1 SGHNT, CDR2 YYREEE (reference sequence). J gave up 5 bases and V 5 bases, and 7 bases lay outside the gene matches. The CDR3 reads CASSSSGRAWETQYF. The CDR3 region has the DNA TGTGCCAGCAGTTCTAGCGGGAGGGCTTGGGAGACCCAGTACTTC.

The gene calls are TRBV4-3 and TRBJ2-1, with D possibly matching TRBD2 (7 bases). CDR1 LGHNA and CDR2 YSLEER come from the germline V gene. V was shortened by 2 bases and J by 9 bases, with 23 bases between the two germline ends. The CDR3 length is 17 residues. The CDR3 DNA reads as TGCGCCAGCAGCCAATTAGGCGGGAGAGGGGGGGTCGGTGAGCAGTTCTTC. Protein: CASSQLGGRGGVGEQFF.

This chain links TRBV5-1 with TRBJ2-7; D is perhaps TRBD1 or TRBD2 (5 bases each). Looked up from germline, CDR1 is SGHRS and CDR2 is YFSETQ. The CDR3 contains 13 residues. V lost 2 bases to trimming and J lost 3 bases, with 9 bases between them. The CDR3 bases are TGCGCCAGCAGCTTTGAGGGGCACTACGAGCAGTACTTC. Protein product: CASSFEGHYEQYF.

This chain links TRBV19 with TRBJ1-5, with TRBD1 matching 10 bases. Germline V gene lookup returns CDR1 LNHDA and CDR2 SQIVND (reference sequence). Trimming at V came to 1 base and at J to 2 bases, leaving 5 bases not matched to a gene. The CDR3 extends over 17 amino acids. DNA of the CDR3: TGTGCCAGTAGTATAGTCGGCGGGACAGGGGGCAATCAGCCCCAGCATTTT. Translation gives CASSIVGGTGGNQPQHF. The full variable domain, rest sourced from reference TRBV19 and TRBJ1-5, is DGGITQSPKYLFRKEGQNVTLSCEQNLNHDAMYWYRQDPGQGLRLIYYSQIVNDFQKGDIAEGYSVSREKKESFPLTVTSAQKNPTAFYLCASSIVGGTGGNQPQHFGDGTRLSIL.

A word on this clone: This sample also contains other DNA sequences that code for the same CDR3. This chain joins TRBV2 and TRBJ2-7, with D perhaps matching TRBD1 (5 bases). Trimming stripped 4 bases from V and 3 bases from J, with 7 bases between. This CDR3 is built from 12 residues. Germline V lookup: CDR1 SNHLY, CDR2 FYNNEI. The CDR3 coding sequence is TGTGCCAGCAGTGGTGACAGCTACGAGCAGTACTTC. Translating it yields CASSGDSYEQYF.

A note on this clone: Other DNA sequences in this sample translate to the same CDR3. The J gene is TRBJ1-5, the V gene TRBV7-2, with D hard to call. V was clipped by 1 base and J by 4 bases, with 2 bases between them. The CDR3 is 12 residues long. Germline CDR1 SGHTA, CDR2 FQGNSA. The CDR3 sequence is CASSLVNQPQHF. CDR3 bases: TGTGCCAGCAGCTTAGTAAATCAGCCCCAGCATTTT. The variable domain in full, completed from reference TRBV7-2 and TRBJ1-5, reads GAGVSQSPSNKVTEKGKDVELRCDPISGHTALYWYRQSLGQGLEFLIYFQGNSAPDKSGLPSDRFSAERTGGSVSTLTIQRTQQEDSAVYLCASSLVNQPQHFGDGTRLSIL.

This sequence joins TRBV18 and TRBJ2-3, with D maybe TRBD2 (6 bases). In germline, CDR1 is KGHSH, CDR2 LQKENI. V gave up 0 bases and J gave up 14 bases, with 15 bases separating them. The CDR3 has 13 amino acids. The CDR3 sequence: CASSPPGGTALYF. The DNA of the CDR3 is TGTGCCAGCTCACCACCTGGCGGGACCGCTCTGTATTTT.

The genes are TRBV5-6 and TRBJ2-5; D ambiguous. CDR3 size: 12 residues. The V end lost 1 base, the J end lost 4 bases, and 5 bases lay between the germline ends. Looked up from germline, CDR1 is SGHDT and CDR2 is YYEEEE. The CDR3 region is CASSLFGETQYF. The CDR3 DNA reads TGTGCCAGCAGCTTGTTTGGAGAGACCCAGTACTTC.

The chain joins TRBV28 to TRBJ2-1; TRBD2 might be the D (6 bases). Between the trimmed V and J ends, which lost 5 bases and 1 base, there was a span of 18 bases. Germline CDR1 is MDHEN and CDR2 is SYDVKM. The CDR3 covers 17 residues. The CDR3 nucleotides read TGTGCCAGCAGTCCATTCCCCGTGGGGGGTTCCTACAATGAGCAGTTCTTC. Amino acid sequence: CASSPFPVGGSYNEQFF.

V gene TRBV19 combines with J gene TRBJ1-1; D possibly corresponds to TRBD1 (5 bases). V shed 7 bases and J shed 2 bases, with 14 bases lying between them. The germline CDR1 and CDR2 sequences are LNHDA and SQIVND (reference sequence). The CDR3 length is 14 residues. CDR3 nucleotides: TGTGCCAGTATACCAGACAGTTATAACACTGAAGCTTTCTTT. Translated, it gives CASIPDSYNTEAFF.

V usage is TRBV10-1 and J usage is TRBJ2-4, with 10 bases fitting TRBD2. The length of the CDR3 is 13 residues. Trimming cost V 10 bases and J 5 bases; bases outside gene matches: 5. Germline-derived CDR1 and CDR2 are WNHNN and SYGVQD (reference sequence). DNA for the CDR3: TGCGCCACCGGAGGACTAGCGGAAAACATTCAGTACTTC. This sequence encodes CATGGLAENIQYF.

The chain joins TRBV11-2 to TRBJ2-5; the D gene is possibly TRBD2 (6 bases). Trimming pared 5 bases from V and 3 bases from J, leaving 25 bases between. The CDR3 extends over 18 amino acids. Germline CDR1 SGHAT, CDR2 FQNNGV. CDR3 sequence: CASSPRLGERVGKETQYF. The CDR3 nucleotides read TGTGCCAGCAGCCCTCGATTAGGGGAGCGGGTAGGAAAAGAGACCCAGTACTTC. Complete variable domain (other parts from reference TRBV11-2 and TRBJ2-5): EAGVAQSPRYKIIEKRQSVAFWCNPISGHATLYWYQQILGQGPKLLIQFQNNGVVDDSQLPKDRFSAERLKGVDSTLKIQPAKLEDSAVYLCASSPRLGERVGKETQYFGPGTRLLVL.

The V and J genes are TRBV5-1 and TRBJ2-1; D is possibly TRBD1 or TRBD2 (5 bases each). Per germline, CDR1 SGHRS and CDR2 YFSETQ. The CDR3 has 15 residues. V was trimmed by 4 bases and J by 4 bases, leaving 15 bases between them. The CDR3 region has the DNA TGCGCCAGCAGCCCCGAAACGAGGGGATACAATGAGCAGTTCTTC. The encoded protein is CASSPETRGYNEQFF. Drawing the rest from reference TRBV5-1 and TRBJ2-1, the complete variable domain is KAGVTQTPRYLIKTRGQQVTLSCSPISGHRSVSWYQQTPGQGLQFLFEYFSETQRNKGNFPGRFSGRQFSNSRSEMNVSTLELGDSALYLCASSPETRGYNEQFFGPGTRLTVL.